This T cell receptor beta chain was recovered during a study of early stage breast cancer tumors. Study background: ER+/PR+/HER2- status applied to about 70% of the 16 invasive breast tumors. Among some 12 ER+/PR+/HER2- tumors, eight were ductal, four lobular. General study findings and limits: Tumors had approximately 2.5-fold higher T cell density and higher clonality than adjacent normal breast tissue. Most shared enriched TCRB sequences were commonly generated ones.

V was cut by 2 bases and J by 4 bases, with 16 bases left in between. This CDR3 is 16 amino acids long. The germline CDR1 and CDR2 sequences are SGHRS and YFSETQ. A word on this clone: Its antigen is currently unknown.

Only in-frame clones appear in the TCRdb table, and some are missing; sequencing was by immunoSEQ multiplex PCR. The sample lists about 46,000 clones; around four fifths were seen once. The sequenced sample consisted of blood. The V and J genes are TRBV5-1 and TRBJ2-1; D assignment may be TRBD1 or TRBD2 (5 bases each). The source of this sequence is a person aged 35 to 50 with breast cancer. In DNA, the CDR3 is TGCGCCAGCAGCTTCCGGGACCATACTGGGTACAATGAGCAGTTCTTC. Protein product: CASSFRDHTGYNEQFF.